The 23 T cell receptor beta chains below were found in one sample sequenced in a study of blood T cell repertoires in COVID-19. Method: immunoSEQ multiplex PCR; TCRdb's copy keeps in-frame clones and lacks some. The sample comprises a few hundred thousand clones, roughly 85% of which are singletons, and 18% rests with the top ten. Sequenced material: PBMCs or T cells enriched from blood (not recorded which). These TCRs come from a man aged 35-49 years who had recovered from COVID-19.

The chain uses TRBV5-1 and TRBJ2-1; the match to TRBD1 covers 7 bases. The CDR3 loop spans 16 amino acids. V trimming: 0 bases; J trimming: 2 bases; junction bases outside the gene matches: 5. Per the germline V gene, CDR1 is SGHRS and CDR2 is YFSETQ. The CDR3, as DNA: TGCGCCAGCAGCTTGGCCCTAGGGGGCGCCTACAATGAGCAGTTCTTC. Its translation is CASSLALGGAYNEQFF.

The chain combines TRBV5-6 with TRBJ1-5; the D is unclear. Trimming left V 1 base short and J 3 bases short, with 14 bases between. Looked up from germline, CDR1 is SGHDT and CDR2 is YYEEEE. The CDR3 sequence is 16 residues long. The CDR3 region is CASSLYLGEVNQPQHF. CDR3 DNA: TGTGCCAGCAGCTTGTACCTCGGGGAAGTCAATCAGCCCCAGCATTTT.

Notes on this clone: At one end, the junction sequence differs from germline, possibly due to a read error. The chain employs TRBV7-7 and TRBJ2-7, with TRBD1 matching 11 bases. The CDR3 consists of 15 residues. CDR1 is SSHAT and CDR2 is FNYEAQ in the germline V gene (reference sequence). The CDR3 spells CASSWGQGGSYEQYF. CDR3 coding DNA: TGTGCTAGCAGCTGGGGACAGGGGGGATCCTACGAGCAGTACTTC.

The rearrangement uses TRBV9 and TRBJ1-2; TRBD1 matches at 10 bases. This CDR3 has 18 amino acids. V lost 0 bases to trimming and J lost 2 bases; unmatched junction nucleotides: 10. Germline V gene lookup returns CDR1 SGDLS and CDR2 YYNGEE. This CDR3 is CASSVVGTVTGGNYGYTF. The CDR3 DNA reads as TGTGCCAGCAGCGTAGTTGGGACCGTGACAGGGGGCAACTATGGCTACACCTTC.

The chain carries TRBV13 and TRBJ2-7; 9 bases are a match to TRBD1. CDR1 and CDR2 from the germline V gene are PRHDT and FYEKMQ (reference sequence). This CDR3 is 16 amino acids long. V gave up 2 bases and J gave up 3 bases; unmatched junction bases: 8. The CDR3, as DNA: TGTGCCAGCAGCTTAAATCCGGGGACAGGGAACTACGAGCAGTACTTC. Amino acid sequence: CASSLNPGTGNYEQYF.

The gene calls are TRBV9 and TRBJ1-2; 7 positions match TRBD1. Trimming cost V 0 bases and J 3 bases; bases outside gene matches: 5. The CDR3 length is 15 residues. CDR1 and CDR2 (germline): SGDLS, YYNGEE. Written as DNA, the CDR3 is TGTGCCAGCAGCGTAGATCACAGGGGATACTATGGCTACACCTTC. This codes for CASSVDHRGYYGYTF.

The rearrangement links TRBV9 to TRBJ2-3, with TRBD1 identical over 8 bases. The J segment lost 6 bases and the V segment lost 1 base, leaving 13 bases of the junction unmatched. Germline CDR1 is SGDLS and CDR2 is YYNGEE. CDR3 length equals 17 residues. The CDR3 sequence is CASSVFAGTGKWDTQYF. CDR3 bases: TGTGCCAGCAGCGTATTCGCCGGGACAGGTAAATGGGATACGCAGTATTTT.

CDR3 sequence: CAWSGQAGGPGGYTF. CDR3 DNA sequence: TGTGCCTGGAGTGGACAGGCGGGAGGTCCGGGGGGCTACACCTTC. The chain uses TRBV30 and TRBJ1-2; a possible D gene is TRBD1 (6 bases). Trimming pared 1 base from V and 8 bases from J, leaving 20 bases between. Germline loops: CDR1 GTSNPN, CDR2 SVGIG (reference sequence). This CDR3 comprises 15 residues.

This clone was found once. The CDR3 nucleotides are TGTGCCAGTAGTTTCGGGACAGGCAACTATGGCTACACCTTC. This sequence encodes CASSFGTGNYGYTF. The chain couples TRBV19 to TRBJ1-2; 8 positions agree with TRBD1. V shed 5 bases, J shed 2 bases, and the junction held 4 bases outside the gene matches. Germline V CDR1 and CDR2: LNHDA, SQIVND (reference sequence). CDR3 size: 14 residues.

A few counts support this clone. This chain links TRBV6-6 with TRBJ1-4, with 9 bases that match TRBD1. CDR3 length equals 14 residues. V shed 6 bases and J 8 bases; nucleotides not matched to a gene: 7. CDR1 is MNHNY and CDR2 is SVGAGI in the germline V gene (reference sequence). The CDR3 nucleotides are TGTGCCAGCAGCGACCGGACAGGGGACGAAAAACTGTTTTTT. Its protein product is CASSDRTGDEKLFF.

This clone was seen just once. The CDR3 sequence is CASSRGTSGTPDTQYF. The CDR3 DNA reads TGTGCCAGCAGTAGAGGGACTAGCGGTACCCCAGATACGCAGTATTTT. The rearrangement uses TRBV11-3 and TRBJ2-3; 11 positions match TRBD2. The CDR3 loop spans 16 amino acids. The germline gives CDR1 SGHNT, CDR2 YENEEA. Trimming took 6 bases from V and 4 from J; bases not matched to a gene: 9.

The J gene is TRBJ2-7, the V gene TRBV30, with a possible D match to TRBD2 (5 bases). Germline V gives CDR1 GTSNPN, CDR2 SVGIG (reference sequence). V was clipped by 5 bases and J by 5 bases, with 10 bases between them. The CDR3 is 11 residues long. The CDR3 reads CAWVRAHEQYF. The CDR3 DNA follows: TGTGCCTGGGTGAGGGCCCACGAGCAGTACTTC.

This clone has more than one count but fewer than ten. In nucleotides, the CDR3 is TGTGCCAGCAGCGTAGCCGCTACCACCTACGAGCAGTACTTC. It yields the protein CASSVAATTYEQYF. The rearrangement joins TRBV9 to TRBJ2-7; D remains ambiguous. Per the germline V gene, CDR1 is SGDLS and CDR2 is YYNGEE. Trimming shortened V by 0 bases and J by 2 bases, and 9 bases separated the two germline ends. The CDR3 is 14 amino acids.

The CDR3 sequence: CASSEFRDINTGELFF. CDR3 sequence (DNA): TGTGCCAGCAGTGAATTTAGGGACATTAACACCGGGGAGCTGTTTTTT. The chain links TRBV2 to TRBJ2-2, with D possibly matching TRBD1 (6 bases). V gave up 2 bases and J gave up 2 bases, with 12 bases separating them. Germline-derived CDR1 and CDR2 are SNHLY and FYNNEI. CDR3 length equals 16 residues.

This chain uses TRBV7-9 with TRBJ1-2, with 9 bases that match TRBD1. The CDR3 has 15 amino acids. Trimming at V came to 1 base and at J to 4 bases, leaving 4 bases not matched to a gene. CDR1 is SEHNR and CDR2 is FQNEAQ in the germline V gene (reference sequence). Written as DNA, the CDR3 is TGTGCCAGCAGCTTAGGACAGGGGGTTCGCTATGGCTACACCTTC. Protein product: CASSLGQGVRYGYTF.

This chain joins TRBV7-3 and TRBJ1-4; the D is unclear. CDR3 length equals 14 residues. Per the germline V gene, CDR1 is SGHTA and CDR2 is FQGTGA. Trimming stripped 3 bases from V and 8 bases from J, with 13 bases between. CDR3 DNA: TGTGCCAGCAGCTTCAGGACCGGGGAAGAAAAACTGTTTTTT. Translated, it gives CASSFRTGEEKLFF.

This chain links TRBV19 with TRBJ1-5, with TRBD1 identical over 11 bases. CDR3 length equals 14 residues. CDR1 and CDR2 from the germline V gene are LNHDA and SQIVND (reference sequence). Trimming removed 6 bases from V and 6 bases from J; junction bases left unmatched: 4. CDR3 coding DNA: TGTGCCAGTAGCCTGGACAGGGGGCCTCAGCCCCAGCATTTT. Translated, it gives CASSLDRGPQPQHF.

V gene TRBV28 combines with J gene TRBJ1-5, with 11 bases that match TRBD1. Per the germline V gene, CDR1 is MDHEN and CDR2 is SYDVKM. The CDR3 runs to 15 residues. V shed 5 bases, J shed 3 bases, and the junction held 3 bases outside the gene matches. The DNA for the CDR3 is TGTGCCAGCAGTCGGACAGGGGGCAACAATCAGCCCCAGCATTTT. It codes for CASSRTGGNNQPQHF.

This rearrangement joins TRBV4-2 to TRBJ2-2; 12 nucleotides align to TRBD2. With 6 bases clipped from V and 1 base from J, the junction kept 6 bases outside the gene matches. The CDR3 runs to 17 residues. Germline values: CDR1 LGHNA, CDR2 YNFKEQ. The CDR3 spells CASRDLAGGLNTGELFF. Written as DNA, the CDR3 is TGTGCCAGCAGAGACCTAGCGGGAGGGCTGAACACCGGGGAGCTGTTTTTT.

This clone was seen a single time. This sequence joins TRBV7-9 and TRBJ2-7; D uncertain. The V and J ends lost 2 bases and 3 bases respectively, with 5 bases between them. The CDR3 is made up of 12 amino acids. Germline values: CDR1 SEHNR, CDR2 FQNEAQ (reference sequence). The DNA of the CDR3 is TGTGCCAGCAGCTTACAAAACTACGAGCAGTACTTC. Encoded protein: CASSLQNYEQYF.

V usage is TRBV11-3 and J usage is TRBJ1-2; D may be TRBD1 (6 bases). This CDR3 is 17 amino acids long. Germline V gives CDR1 SGHNT, CDR2 YENEEA. V was cut by 4 bases and J by 1 base, with 19 bases left in between. The DNA for the CDR3 is TGTGCCAGCAGCTCAGGGTTGGACAGAAGAATTAACTATGGCTACACCTTC. This translates into CASSSGLDRRINYGYTF. Full variable domain (rest looked up from reference TRBV11-3 and TRBJ1-2): EAGVVQSPRYKIIEKKQPVAFWCNPISGHNTLYWYLQNLGQGPELLIRYENEEAVDDSQLPKDRFSAERLKGVDSTLKIQPAELGDSAVYLCASSSGLDRRINYGYTFGSGTRLTVV.

The V call is TRBV5-8, the J call TRBJ2-5; 8 positions match TRBD2. V gave up 4 bases and J gave up 5 bases; unmatched junction bases: 7. CDR3 length: 14 amino acids. The germline V gene encodes CDR1 SGHTS and CDR2 YDEGEE. CDR3 nucleotides: TGTGCCAGCAGCCCAACTAGCGGACGGGAGACCCAGTACTTC. The encoded protein is CASSPTSGRETQYF.

V and J are TRBV5-1 and TRBJ2-7; a possible D gene is TRBD1 (6 bases). Germline loops: CDR1 SGHRS, CDR2 YFSETQ. Trimming took off 5 bases at V and 3 bases at J, with 15 bases between the two ends. The CDR3 has 14 residues. The CDR3 nucleotides are TGCGCCAGCAGAGAAGGGGGACCCGACTACGAGCAGTACTTC. Translating gives CASREGGPDYEQYF.